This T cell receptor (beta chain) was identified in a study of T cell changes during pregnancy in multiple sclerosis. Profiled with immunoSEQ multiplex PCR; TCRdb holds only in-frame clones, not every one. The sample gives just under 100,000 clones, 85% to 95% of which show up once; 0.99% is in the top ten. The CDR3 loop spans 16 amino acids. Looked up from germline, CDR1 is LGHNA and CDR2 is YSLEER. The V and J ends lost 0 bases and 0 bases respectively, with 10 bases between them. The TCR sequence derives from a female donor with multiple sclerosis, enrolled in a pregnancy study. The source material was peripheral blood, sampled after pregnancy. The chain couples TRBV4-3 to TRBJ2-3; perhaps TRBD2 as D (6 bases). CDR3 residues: CASSQEGDSSTDTQYF. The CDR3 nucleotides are TGCGCCAGCAGCCAAGAGGGGGACTCTAGCACAGATACGCAGTATTTT.